The clone carrying this TCR beta chain was recorded a few times. The junction and the germline gene differ at one end; a read error may be behind it. Germline loops: CDR1 SSHAT, CDR2 FNYEAQ (reference sequence). The CDR3 has 13 residues. This record belongs to a study of blood T cell repertoires in COVID-19. In the authors' workflow: Amplification with reference gene primers provided the estimates of nucleated cell counts. Some clones are missing from TCRdb's copy, which holds only in-frame ones; the method was immunoSEQ multiplex PCR. V, J and clone size reflect that table, while D and trimming were determined from the DNA. The table has about 210,000 clones, roughly nine tenths seen once.

The origin of this receptor is a man in his forties with acute or convalescent COVID-19. The rearrangement links TRBV7-7 to TRBJ2-5; D may be TRBD1 (5 bases). Sequencing was performed on peripheral blood. The CDR3 sequence is CASSLGVQGTQYF. The CDR3 DNA reads as TGTGCTAGCAGCTTAGGGGTCCAGGGGACCCAGTACTTC.